This T cell receptor (beta chain) appears in the sequencing data of a study of T cell responses to AZD1222 COVID-19 vaccine. Both about-4-week and about-12-week second-dose recipients were combined. About this clone itself: What it binds is unknown.

V lost 2 bases and J lost 6, with 6 bases in between. Germline CDR1 MNHEY, CDR2 SMNVEV (reference sequence). The CDR3 has 12 residues. Clones were sequenced by immunoSEQ multiplex PCR, and TCRdb holds only the in-frame ones, with some missing. Of approximately 150,000 clones listed, about 90% are singletons. Overall study findings and caveats: The study sampled repertoires only after the peak T cell response. Clonal diversity may have been underestimated, and the donors were mostly white British, with more females than males. After two AZD1222 doses, spike-specific TCR breadth and depth rose versus day 0.

The genes are TRBV27 and TRBJ2-3; D ambiguous. The specimen was peripheral blood, collected 28 days after the second AZD1222 dose. The clonotype originates from an adult who received the AZD1222 COVID-19 vaccine. CDR3: CASSLDSDTQYF. CDR3 nucleotides: TGTGCCAGCAGTTTAGATTCGGATACGCAGTATTTT.